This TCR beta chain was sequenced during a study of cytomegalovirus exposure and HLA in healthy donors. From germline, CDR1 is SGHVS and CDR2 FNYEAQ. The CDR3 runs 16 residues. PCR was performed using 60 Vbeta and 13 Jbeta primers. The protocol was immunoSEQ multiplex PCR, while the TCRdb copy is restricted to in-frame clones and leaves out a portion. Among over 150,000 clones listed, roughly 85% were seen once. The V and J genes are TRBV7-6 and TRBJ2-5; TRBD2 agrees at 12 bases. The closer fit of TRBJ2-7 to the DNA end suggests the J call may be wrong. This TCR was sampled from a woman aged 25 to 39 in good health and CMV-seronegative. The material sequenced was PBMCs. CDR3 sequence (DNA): TGTGCCAGCAGCCAGGGTCTAGCGGGGGGGGACTACGAGCAGTACTTC. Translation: CASSQGLAGGDYEQYF.